The rows below give T cell receptor beta chains drawn from one sample of a study of blood T cell repertoires in COVID-19. The assay was immunoSEQ multiplex PCR, and TCRdb's table has in-frame clones only and misses some. The sample includes 180,000 or so clones, roughly 80% seen only once; the top ten take approximately 11%. Sequencing used PBMCs or T cells enriched from blood (not recorded which). The origin of the receptors is a man between 45 and 60 years old who had recovered from COVID-19. The CDR3 runs from the conserved cysteine through the conserved F or W. D genes are given only for firm matches. Rows give clone size only sometimes, using once, few, many, or a class for an expanded clone.

j_call d_call v_call clone_size cdr3_aa cdr3_nt
TRBJ2-6 NA TRBV12-3/TRBV12-4 NA CASSFVGANVLTF TGTGCCAGCAGTTTTGTAGGGGCCAACGTCCTGACTTTC
TRBJ1-5 NA TRBV7-2 NA CASSLEAVTGQPQHF TGTGCCAGCAGCTTAGAGGCCGTAACGGGACAGCCCCAGCATTTT
TRBJ2-1 TRBD1 TRBV29-1 NA CTASEGANEQFF TGCACCGCATCAGAGGGGGCCAATGAGCAGTTCTTC
TRBJ1-4 NA TRBV4-2 NA CASSADTAATNEKLFF TGTGCCAGCAGTGCCGACACAGCAGCAACTAATGAAAAACTGTTTTTT
TRBJ2-3 NA TRBV4-1 NA CASSPRLEATDTQYF TGCGCCAGCAGCCCCAGACTAGAAGCAACAGATACGCAGTATTTT
TRBJ2-7 TRBD1 TRBV9 NA CASSVTGTEREQYF TGTGCCAGCAGCGTGACCGGGACAGAAAGGGAGCAGTACTTC
TRBJ1-1 NA TRBV19 NA CASSRQPNTEAFF TGTGCCAGTAGTCGACAGCCTAACACTGAAGCTTTCTTT
TRBJ2-1 NA TRBV5-1 NA CASSSQGLRNEQFF TGCGCCAGCAGTTCCCAGGGCTTACGCAATGAGCAGTTCTTC
TRBJ2-7 TRBD2 TRBV24-1 NA CATSPSGRADEQYF TGTGCCACCAGTCCTAGCGGGAGGGCCGACGAGCAGTACTTC
TRBJ2-3 NA TRBV4-1 NA CASSQVPGADTQYF TGCGCCAGCAGCCAAGTCCCCGGGGCAGATACGCAGTATTTT
TRBJ2-3 NA TRBV7-3 NA CASGHSNTDTQYF TGTGCCAGCGGACACTCTAACACAGATACGCAGTATTTT
TRBJ2-1 TRBD2 TRBV2 NA CASKAIAGAREDNEQFF TGTGCCAGTAAGGCTATAGCGGGAGCCAGGGAGGACAATGAGCAGTTCTTC
TRBJ1-6 TRBD1 TRBV5-5 many CASILGGTGNSPLHF TGTGCCAGCATCCTAGGAGGGACAGGGAATTCACCCCTCCACTTT
TRBJ2-7 TRBD2 TRBV28 few CASSPGGLAGEYEQYF TGTGCCAGCAGTCCCGGGGGACTAGCGGGGGAGTACGAGCAGTACTTC
TRBJ1-5 NA TRBV19 NA CASSPDGTANQPQHF TGTGCCAGTAGTCCAGACGGGACTGCGAATCAGCCCCAGCATTTT
TRBJ2-1 NA TRBV5-4 few CASSSYNEQFF TGTGCCAGCAGCTCATACAATGAGCAGTTCTTC
TRBJ2-3 NA TRBV7-2 NA CASSLSSGGGDTQYF TGTGCCAGCAGCTTAAGCTCGGGGGGCGGAGATACGCAGTATTTT
TRBJ1-2 NA TRBV28 NA CASNSYTGASNYGYTF TGTGCCAGCAATAGTTATACGGGAGCTTCTAACTATGGCTACACCTTC
TRBJ2-2 NA TRBV9 NA CASSTQGTGELFF TGTGCCAGCAGCACCCAGGGGACCGGGGAGCTGTTTTTT
TRBJ2-5 TRBD1 TRBV9 NA CASSVGSTGGQETQYF TGTGCCAGCAGCGTAGGATCGACAGGGGGTCAAGAGACCCAGTACTTC
TRBJ2-7 NA TRBV11-2 NA CASSSASRSYEQYF TGTGCCAGCAGCTCCGCTAGCAGGTCCTACGAGCAGTACTTC
TRBJ1-2 TRBD1 TRBV6-5 NA CASSYGTGNYGYTF TGTGCCAGCAGTTACGGGACAGGTAACTATGGCTACACCTTC
TRBJ2-3 NA TRBV7-3 NA CASSLNDGRGNTQYF TGTGCCAGCAGCTTAAACGATGGAAGGGGTAATACGCAGTATTTT
TRBJ1-3 NA TRBV11-1 NA CASSLRQAISGNTIYF TGTGCCAGCAGCCTTCGTCAGGCCATCTCTGGAAACACCATATATTTT
TRBJ1-1 TRBD1 TRBV7-9 NA CASSLGDRENTEAFF TGTGCCAGCAGCTTAGGGGACAGGGAGAACACTGAAGCTTTCTTT
TRBJ2-7 TRBD1 TRBV7-6 NA CASSTGQGIPYYEQYF TGTGCCAGCAGCACCGGACAGGGAATCCCGTACTACGAGCAGTACTTC